The source of this T cell receptor beta chain is a study of blood T cell repertoires in COVID-19 (dated by TCRdb to 2020 to 2022). Concerning the study at large: Samples covering the acute and convalescent phases of COVID-19 were provided by collaborators in the United States, Italy and Spain. The prospective study material was composed of cDNA or gDNA derived from T cells, B-cell-depleted T cells, or PBMCs. Deeply sampled blood TCRbeta repertoires from subjects exposed to, actively infected with, or recovered from COVID-19 were included in the dataset. The repertoires were made available in a free public database intended to serve as a resource for research on the immune response to SARS-CoV-2. The samples were drawn from two sources: the first 160 participants of the ongoing ImmuneRACE study, and 950 to 1,500 subjects contributed by 6 global collaborators. Nearly every sample came with metadata listing a de-identified subject ID, COVID-19 status, age in years and sex. Where available, HLA class I and class II types were taken from metadata supplied by the sample provider and were not determined by assay-based typing.

The immunoSEQ Assay, a bias-controlled multiplex PCR, was used to amplify TCRbeta CDR3 regions from genomic DNA. In the paper's pipeline: The number of nucleated cells in each sample was estimated by amplification of reference gene primers within the assay. To quantify the absolute abundance of each unique TCRbeta CDR3 rearrangement, sequence reads were collapsed and filtered. For each sample, productive Simpson clonality was calculated as the square root of Simpson's diversity index across productive rearrangements. The table comes from immuneACCESS by way of TCRdb, which keeps in-frame sequences with V and J called. Part of the clones is missing from these tables; in studies checked, under half for an unresolved V gene and the rest for unknown reasons. V, J and clone size are those of that table, while D and trimming were read from the DNA. Within this sample are 200,000 to 250,000 clones, with approximately 80% of them counted one time only. 3% to 4% of the sample comes from the top ten.

Enrolling through a virtual design, the prospective study's participants ranged in age from roughly 18 to 89 years and lived across some 23 United States geographic areas. Cohort assignment in the prospective study relied on participant-reported clinical history from a screening survey and a study questionnaire. ImmuneRACE Cohort 3 recovered participants were defined by two consecutive negative NP/OP PCR tests, healthcare professional clearance, or symptom resolution. Mobile phlebotomists in the prospective study collected whole blood, serum and a nasopharyngeal or oropharyngeal swab from every participant. Participants in the prospective study had the option to provide additional blood draws and questionnaires over a 2-month period. Before DNA extraction, prospective study blood samples were shipped either frozen or at room temperature. The study at large found these results: The quantity of clinical and demographic metadata differed by source and by participant and was supplied without curation.

As regards this clone: Its binding antigen is unknown. Base qualities are not provided; no much larger clone lies one nucleotide away.

Taken from cysteine to phenylalanine, the CDR3 has 13 residues. The only DNA kept is the CDR3, 39 bases in frame from the first base. CDR1 and CDR2 were assigned from the germline V gene (reference sequence) as DFQATT and SNEGSKA. Trimming costs V 3 bases and J 1 base, and their ends lie 8 bases apart. The specimen sequenced was PBMCs or T cells enriched from blood (not recorded which). The V gene is TRBV20-1 and the J gene is TRBJ2-3, and perhaps TRBD2 as D gene, on 5 matching bases. The clonotype was recovered from a woman aged 60-70 years who had recovered from COVID-19. For the CDR3, the sequence is CSASVEGTDTQYF. The sequenced DNA is TGCAGTGCTAGTGTGGAGGGCACAGATACGCAGTATTTT.